This T cell receptor beta chain was sequenced for a study of sequential checkpoint blockade in melanoma. Across the study: TCRbeta immunosequencing was performed on DNA from 90 to 100 pretreatment melanoma tumor samples. Study-level results: In arm A, pretreatment tumor clonality was associated with response.

Treatment given: randomized to nivolumab then ipilimumab (arm A) or the reverse (arm B). Patients had received no earlier DNA-damaging chemotherapy. As regards this clone: Its matching antigen is unknown.

Germline CDR1 SGHNT, CDR2 YENEEA. Trimming removed 0 bases from V and 4 bases from J, with 12 bases in between. The CDR3 runs to 15 residues. Data came from immunoSEQ multiplex PCR; TCRdb stores just in-frame clones and leaves some out. Here the sample spans 37,000 or so clones, more than 25% being singletons. The origin of this receptor is a human donor with melanoma. This sample comprised tumor tissue (inferred from file names), obtained from a patient given nivolumab and ipilimumab in sequence. V gene TRBV11-3 combines with J gene TRBJ1-2; D perhaps matches TRBD1 (5 bases). The CDR3 sequence: CASSLEQVLSYGYTF. Here the CDR3 DNA reads TGTGCCAGCAGCTTAGAACAGGTCCTTTCCTATGGCTACACCTTC.